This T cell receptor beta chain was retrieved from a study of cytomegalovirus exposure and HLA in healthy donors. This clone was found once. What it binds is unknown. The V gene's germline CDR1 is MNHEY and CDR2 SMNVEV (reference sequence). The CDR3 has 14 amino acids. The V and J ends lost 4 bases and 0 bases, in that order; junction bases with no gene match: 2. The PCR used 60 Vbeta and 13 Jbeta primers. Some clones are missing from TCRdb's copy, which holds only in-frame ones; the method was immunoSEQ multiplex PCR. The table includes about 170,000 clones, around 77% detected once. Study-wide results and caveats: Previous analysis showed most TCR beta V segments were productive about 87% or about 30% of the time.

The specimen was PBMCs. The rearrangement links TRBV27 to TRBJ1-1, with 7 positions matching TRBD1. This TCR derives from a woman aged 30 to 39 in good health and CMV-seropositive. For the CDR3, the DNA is TGTGCCAGCAGTTGGACAGGTGTGAACACTGAAGCTTTCTTT. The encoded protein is CASSWTGVNTEAFF.